The rows below give T cell receptor beta chains drawn from one sample of a study of blood T cell repertoires in COVID-19. TCRdb's table, derived via immunoSEQ multiplex PCR, lists solely in-frame clones and lacks some. The sample includes about 71,000 clones, 75% to 95% of them seen just once. The sequenced material came from peripheral blood. These receptor sequences come from a woman between 18 and 30 years old with acute or convalescent COVID-19. Both conserved end residues are part of each CDR3. The D gene is left open where the match is weak. Not every row has a clone size; where given, it reads once, few, many or a size class.

j_call: TRBJ2-7; v_call: TRBV5-5; clone_size: once; d_call: .; cdr3_aa: CASSFRLTAAYYEQYF; cdr3_nt: TGTGCCAGCAGCTTCAGGTTAACGGCAGCTTACTACGAGCAGTACTTC
j_call: TRBJ1-1; v_call: TRBV19; clone_size: .; d_call: TRBD1; cdr3_aa: CASSPRQGLNTEAFF; cdr3_nt: TGTGCCAGTAGTCCGAGACAGGGGCTGAACACTGAAGCTTTCTTT
j_call: TRBJ2-1; v_call: TRBV11-2; clone_size: .; d_call: TRBD1; cdr3_aa: CASSRPGTGIGSSYNEQFF; cdr3_nt: TGTGCCAGCAGCCGGCCCGGGACAGGGATAGGGAGCTCCTACAATGAGCAGTTCTTC
j_call: TRBJ1-3; v_call: TRBV5-6; clone_size: .; d_call: .; cdr3_aa: CASSFWQAGNTIYF; cdr3_nt: TGTGCCAGCAGCTTTTGGCAGGCTGGAAACACCATATATTTT
j_call: TRBJ2-7; v_call: TRBV19; clone_size: .; d_call: TRBD2; cdr3_aa: CASATSGAGYEQYF; cdr3_nt: TGTGCCAGCGCTACTAGCGGGGCGGGGTACGAGCAGTACTTC
j_call: TRBJ2-1; v_call: TRBV4-1; clone_size: .; d_call: TRBD2; cdr3_aa: CASSQWLAGDNEQFF; cdr3_nt: TGCGCCAGCAGCCAATGGCTAGCGGGGGACAATGAGCAGTTCTTC
j_call: TRBJ1-2; v_call: TRBV28; clone_size: .; d_call: .; cdr3_aa: CASRGSRVGANYGYTF; cdr3_nt: TGTGCCAGCAGAGGGTCCCGGGTAGGGGCTAACTATGGCTACACCTTC
j_call: TRBJ2-7; v_call: TRBV5-1; clone_size: .; d_call: .; cdr3_aa: CASSPGASTLLAYEQYF; cdr3_nt: TGCGCCAGCAGCCCCGGAGCTAGCACTTTACTCGCCTACGAGCAGTACTTC
j_call: TRBJ1-2; v_call: TRBV27; clone_size: .; d_call: .; cdr3_aa: CASSSTASYGYTF; cdr3_nt: TGTGCCAGCAGTTCGACAGCCAGCTATGGCTACACCTTC
j_call: TRBJ2-3; v_call: TRBV11-2; clone_size: .; d_call: TRBD2; cdr3_aa: CASSPRTSPDTQYF; cdr3_nt: TGTGCCAGCAGCCCTCGGACTAGCCCCGATACGCAGTATTTT
j_call: TRBJ1-5; v_call: TRBV6-2/TRBV6-3; clone_size: .; d_call: .; cdr3_aa: CASSWGSSNQPQHF; cdr3_nt: TGTGCCAGCAGTTGGGGCTCTAGCAATCAGCCCCAGCATTTT
j_call: TRBJ2-7; v_call: TRBV2; clone_size: .; d_call: TRBD1; cdr3_aa: CASNQQGAPNEQYF; cdr3_nt: TGTGCCAGCAACCAACAGGGGGCGCCGAACGAGCAGTACTTC
j_call: TRBJ2-1; v_call: TRBV5-1; clone_size: .; d_call: TRBD1; cdr3_aa: CASSLESLGQTYNEQFF; cdr3_nt: TGCGCCAGCAGCTTGGAATCGCTGGGACAGACTTACAATGAGCAGTTCTTC
j_call: TRBJ2-3; v_call: TRBV5-1; clone_size: .; d_call: .; cdr3_aa: CASSLDWGGTDTQYF; cdr3_nt: TGCGCCAGCAGCTTGGACTGGGGCGGCACAGATACGCAGTATTTT
j_call: TRBJ1-5; v_call: TRBV15; clone_size: .; d_call: .; cdr3_aa: CATSRDGRGNQPQHF; cdr3_nt: TGTGCCACCAGCAGAGATGGGAGGGGGAATCAGCCCCAGCATTTT
j_call: TRBJ2-2; v_call: TRBV7-9; clone_size: .; d_call: .; cdr3_aa: CASRGLFTGELFF; cdr3_nt: TGTGCCAGCAGGGGACTGTTCACCGGGGAGCTGTTTTTT
j_call: TRBJ1-1; v_call: TRBV28; clone_size: .; d_call: TRBD1; cdr3_aa: CASSLRGRYNEAFF; cdr3_nt: TGTGCCAGCAGTTTAAGGGGGCGGTATAATGAAGCTTTCTTT
j_call: TRBJ1-2; v_call: TRBV12-5; clone_size: once; d_call: TRBD1; cdr3_aa: CASADGDRAFPYGYTF; cdr3_nt: TGTGCTAGTGCCGACGGGGACAGGGCGTTTCCATATGGCTACACCTTC
j_call: TRBJ2-3; v_call: TRBV7-2; clone_size: .; d_call: .; cdr3_aa: CASSPPLSLEVDTQYF; cdr3_nt: TGTGCCAGCAGCCCTCCGTTATCCTTAGAGGTAGATACGCAGTATTTT
j_call: TRBJ1-1; v_call: TRBV19; clone_size: .; d_call: .; cdr3_aa: CASSISSQGNTEAFF; cdr3_nt: TGTGCCAGTAGTATATCCTCCCAGGGGAACACTGAAGCTTTCTTT
j_call: TRBJ2-3; v_call: TRBV30; clone_size: .; d_call: TRBD2; cdr3_aa: CAWSGKRGLSTDTQYF; cdr3_nt: TGTGCCTGGAGCGGAAAGCGGGGGTTAAGCACAGATACGCAGTATTTT
j_call: TRBJ1-2; v_call: TRBV5-1; clone_size: .; d_call: TRBD1; cdr3_aa: CASSSTGGEYGYTF; cdr3_nt: TGCGCCAGCAGCTCGACAGGGGGCGAATACGGCTACACCTTC
j_call: TRBJ2-1; v_call: TRBV13; clone_size: .; d_call: TRBD2; cdr3_aa: CASSQSGGAFNYNEQFF; cdr3_nt: TGTGCCAGCAGCCAGAGCGGGGGGGCCTTCAACTACAATGAGCAGTTCTTC
j_call: TRBJ1-5; v_call: TRBV6-6; clone_size: .; d_call: .; cdr3_aa: CASSDGEFGNQPQHF; cdr3_nt: TGTGCCAGCAGCGACGGGGAATTCGGGAATCAGCCCCAGCATTTT
j_call: TRBJ2-1; v_call: TRBV2; clone_size: .; d_call: .; cdr3_aa: CASSHRADEQFF; cdr3_nt: TGTGCCAGCAGTCACAGGGCCGACGAGCAGTTCTTC
j_call: TRBJ2-4; v_call: TRBV6-5; clone_size: once; d_call: TRBD1; cdr3_aa: CASSNTRDRYHIQYF; cdr3_nt: TGTGCCAGCAGCAATACTAGGGACAGATACCACATTCAGTACTTC
j_call: TRBJ1-3; v_call: TRBV3-1/TRBV3-2; clone_size: .; d_call: .; cdr3_aa: CASSQDYTVGGNTIYF; cdr3_nt: TGTGCCAGCAGCCAAGATTACACAGTCGGTGGAAACACCATATATTTT
j_call: TRBJ2-7; v_call: TRBV28; clone_size: .; d_call: .; cdr3_aa: CASRGGSYEQYF; cdr3_nt: TGTGCCAGCAGGGGGGGCTCCTACGAGCAGTACTTC
j_call: TRBJ2-3; v_call: TRBV3-1/TRBV3-2; clone_size: .; d_call: TRBD2; cdr3_aa: CASSQVLARTDTQYF; cdr3_nt: TGTGCCAGCAGCCAAGTACTAGCGAGAACAGATACGCAGTATTTT
j_call: TRBJ2-1; v_call: TRBV28; clone_size: .; d_call: .; cdr3_aa: CASSPPTYNEQFF; cdr3_nt: TGTGCCAGCAGCCCTCCCACATACAATGAGCAGTTCTTC
j_call: TRBJ1-1; v_call: TRBV5-1; clone_size: .; d_call: TRBD1; cdr3_aa: CASRPGDRGRTEAFF; cdr3_nt: TGCGCCAGCAGGCCCGGGGACAGGGGTCGTACTGAAGCTTTCTTT
j_call: TRBJ2-5; v_call: TRBV29-1; clone_size: .; d_call: .; cdr3_aa: CSGRRGQETQYF; cdr3_nt: TGCAGCGGGCGGCGGGGCCAAGAGACCCAGTACTTC
j_call: TRBJ1-1; v_call: TRBV30; clone_size: .; d_call: TRBD1; cdr3_aa: CAWSVAQGGTEAFF; cdr3_nt: TGTGCCTGGAGTGTCGCGCAGGGGGGTACTGAAGCTTTCTTT
j_call: TRBJ1-5; v_call: TRBV9; clone_size: .; d_call: .; cdr3_aa: CASSDPFGAVNQPQHF; cdr3_nt: TGTGCCAGCAGCGATCCTTTTGGGGCGGTCAATCAGCCCCAGCATTTT
j_call: TRBJ2-7; v_call: TRBV7-9; clone_size: once; d_call: .; cdr3_aa: CASSDSYYEQYF; cdr3_nt: TGTGCCAGCAGCGACTCCTACTACGAGCAGTACTTC
j_call: TRBJ1-5; v_call: TRBV15; clone_size: .; d_call: .; cdr3_aa: CATSTRGNQPQHF; cdr3_nt: TGTGCCACCAGCACCAGGGGCAATCAGCCCCAGCATTTT
j_call: TRBJ2-6; v_call: TRBV28; clone_size: .; d_call: .; cdr3_aa: CASSPTGTGANVLTF; cdr3_nt: TGTGCCAGCAGTCCTACAGGTACTGGGGCCAACGTCCTGACTTTC
j_call: TRBJ1-4; v_call: TRBV18; clone_size: .; d_call: TRBD1; cdr3_aa: CASSPRRDRGPGEKLFF; cdr3_nt: TGTGCCAGCTCACCACGACGGGACAGGGGACCAGGTGAAAAACTGTTTTTT
j_call: TRBJ2-3; v_call: TRBV15; clone_size: .; d_call: TRBD1; cdr3_aa: CATSRDLNTGGFGYF; cdr3_nt: TGTGCCACCAGCAGAGATCTGAATACAGGGGGCTTTGGGTATTTT
j_call: TRBJ2-3; v_call: TRBV5-4; clone_size: .; d_call: .; cdr3_aa: CALSPGPTSTDTQYF; cdr3_nt: TGTGCTCTATCCCCAGGGCCGACAAGCACAGATACGCAGTATTTT
j_call: TRBJ2-5; v_call: TRBV6-5; clone_size: .; d_call: TRBD2; cdr3_aa: CASSYSGGTQETQYF; cdr3_nt: TGTGCCAGCAGTTACTCGGGGGGGACCCAAGAGACCCAGTACTTC
j_call: TRBJ2-2; v_call: TRBV28; clone_size: once; d_call: .; cdr3_aa: CAIESRVNTGELFF; cdr3_nt: TGTGCCATTGAGTCCAGGGTGAACACCGGGGAGCTGTTTTTT
j_call: TRBJ1-5; v_call: TRBV7-8; clone_size: .; d_call: .; cdr3_aa: CASSIAGRNQPQHF; cdr3_nt: TGTGCCAGCAGCATCGCAGGTCGCAATCAGCCCCAGCATTTT
j_call: TRBJ1-2; v_call: TRBV6-4; clone_size: .; d_call: TRBD1; cdr3_aa: CASTRDRGPYRTGYTF; cdr3_nt: TGTGCCAGCACCCGGGACAGGGGGCCGTACCGAACGGGCTACACCTTC